A selection of T cell receptor beta chains follows, all from one sample in a study of control samples from healthy donors and cancer patients. The protocol was immunoSEQ multiplex PCR, while the TCRdb copy is restricted to in-frame clones and leaves out a portion. This sample has around 30,000 clones, with roughly nine tenths found just once. The sample consisted of PBMCs. All receptors come from a woman in her 40s with lung cancer. Each CDR3 is given with its conserved first and last residue. D genes are given only for firm matches. Size is omitted from some rows. Given values are once, few, many or a class for expanded clones.

d_call	cdr3_length	v_call	j_call	clone_size	cdr3_nt	cdr3_aa
NA	16	TRBV11-3	TRBJ2-5	NA	TGTGCCAGCAGCTTAGTCGGCGGGGACGGGGTAGAGACCCAGTACTTC	CASSLVGGDGVETQYF
TRBD1	15	TRBV2	TRBJ1-1	NA	TGTGCCAGCAGTGAACTTCGACAGGGGGACACTGAAGCTTTCTTT	CASSELRQGDTEAFF
NA	14	TRBV2	TRBJ1-2	NA	TGTGCCAGCAGTGAAGCCCGGACCCTCTATGGCTACACCTTC	CASSEARTLYGYTF
TRBD1	15	TRBV7-9	TRBJ1-1	NA	TGTGCCAGCAGCCTTCTGGACAGGCTGAACACTGAAGCTTTCTTT	CASSLLDRLNTEAFF
NA	14	TRBV27	TRBJ1-6	NA	TGTGCCAGCAGTTTAGACATCTATAATTCACCCCTCCACTTT	CASSLDIYNSPLHF
TRBD1	14	TRBV10-3	TRBJ1-4	NA	TGTGCCATCAGCCGGGACAGGGAGGTGGAAAAACTGTTTTTT	CAISRDREVEKLFF
NA	15	TRBV6-1	TRBJ1-3	few	TGTGCCAGCAGTGAAATTGCGGGGACCTTAGGCACCATATATTTT	CASSEIAGTLGTIYF
TRBD1	15	TRBV9	TRBJ2-3	NA	TGTGCCAGCAGCGTAGCAGGGGGCGGTACAGATACGCAGTATTTT	CASSVAGGGTDTQYF
NA	14	TRBV7-6	TRBJ2-7	NA	TGTGCCAGCAGCCCGTCCGCAGGGCCCTACGAGCAGTACTTC	CASSPSAGPYEQYF
NA	15	TRBV5-1	TRBJ2-1	NA	TGCGCCAGCAGCCCCTTGGGGGGCGCGGCCGAAGAGCAGTTCTTC	CASSPLGGAAEEQFF
NA	14	TRBV30	TRBJ2-7	NA	TGTGCCTTAACCGGGGGTCCCTCCCGCTACGAGCAGTACTTC	CALTGGPSRYEQYF
NA	13	TRBV19	TRBJ1-2	NA	TGTGCCAGTAGTATTGACGGGTTCTATGGCTACACCTTC	CASSIDGFYGYTF
TRBD1	14	TRBV27	TRBJ2-7	NA	TGTGCCAGCACTCTGAGACAGGGGTACAACGAGCAGTACTTC	CASTLRQGYNEQYF
NA	16	TRBV6-2/TRBV6-3	TRBJ1-1	NA	TGTGCCAGCAGTTACCCGCTGACAGACTTGAACACTGAAGCTTTCTTT	CASSYPLTDLNTEAFF
NA	13	TRBV29-1	TRBJ1-1	NA	TGCAGCGGGGACAAAGCCGGGAGAGCTGAAGCTTTCTTT	CSGDKAGRAEAFF
NA	14	TRBV10-3	TRBJ2-7	NA	TGTGCCATCAGTGAGTCCGGCTTCGCCTACGAGCAGTACTTC	CAISESGFAYEQYF
NA	15	TRBV5-1	TRBJ1-2	NA	TGCGCCAGCAGCTTGGGACTGCCCCTAGACTATGGCTACACCTTC	CASSLGLPLDYGYTF
NA	15	TRBV5-6	TRBJ2-3	NA	TGTGCCAGCAGCTTGTATGGGAACCAGGGGCGTACGCAGTATTTT	CASSLYGNQGRTQYF
NA	11	TRBV29-1	TRBJ2-2	NA	TGCAGCGTTGAAGGGGCCGGGGAGCTGTTTTTT	CSVEGAGELFF
NA	13	TRBV7-8	TRBJ1-2	few	TGTGCCAGCAGCCCCCGGGGGGCGCAGGGCTACACCTTC	CASSPRGAQGYTF
TRBD1	14	TRBV4-3	TRBJ1-6	NA	TGCGCCAGCAGCCACAGGACAGGGCCTTCACCCCTCCACTTT	CASSHRTGPSPLHF
NA	16	TRBV7-6	TRBJ1-1	NA	TGTGCCAGCAGCTTAGGTCTGGGGGGTATGAACACTGAAGCTTTCTTT	CASSLGLGGMNTEAFF
NA	16	TRBV6-5	TRBJ1-4	NA	TGTGCCAGCAGTTACCACCCCTCGGGTGGGTACGAAAAACTGTTTTTT	CASSYHPSGGYEKLFF
NA	14	TRBV6-1	TRBJ2-6	NA	TGTGCCAGCAGTGAATACTCTGGGGCCAACGTCCTGACTTTC	CASSEYSGANVLTF
NA	16	TRBV10-1	TRBJ1-1	NA	TGCGCCAGCAGTGAGTCTGGAGGGATTGGTGGCACTGAAGCTTTCTTT	CASSESGGIGGTEAFF